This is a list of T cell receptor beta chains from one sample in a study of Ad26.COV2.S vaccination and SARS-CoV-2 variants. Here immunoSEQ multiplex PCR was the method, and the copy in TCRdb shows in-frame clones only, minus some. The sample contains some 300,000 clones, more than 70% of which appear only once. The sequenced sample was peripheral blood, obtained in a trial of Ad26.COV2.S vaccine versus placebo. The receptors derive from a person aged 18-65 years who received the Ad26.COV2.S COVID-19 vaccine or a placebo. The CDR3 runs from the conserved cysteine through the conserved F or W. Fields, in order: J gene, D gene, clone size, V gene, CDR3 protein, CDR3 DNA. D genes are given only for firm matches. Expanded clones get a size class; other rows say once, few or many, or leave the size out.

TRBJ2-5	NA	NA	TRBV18	CASSPQGPETQYF	TGTGCCAGCTCACCTCAGGGCCCAGAGACCCAGTACTTC
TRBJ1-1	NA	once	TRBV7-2	CASSLVGTPNTEAFF	TGTGCCAGCAGCTTAGTAGGGACCCCGAACACTGAAGCTTTCTTT
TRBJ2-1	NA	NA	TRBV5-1	CASSGGQLMSSYNEQFF	TGCGCCAGCAGCGGCGGACAGTTAATGAGCTCCTACAATGAGCAGTTCTTC
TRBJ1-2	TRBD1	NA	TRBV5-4	CASRPLRTGTYGYTF	TGTGCCAGCAGACCCTTGAGGACAGGAACCTATGGCTACACCTTC
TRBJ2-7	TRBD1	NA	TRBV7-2	CASSVRSWTGVGDWNLYF	TGTGCCAGCAGCGTCCGGTCGTGGACAGGGGTTGGGGATTGGAATCTGTACTTC
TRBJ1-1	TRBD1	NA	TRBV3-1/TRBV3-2	CASSPPGETGKNTEAFF	TGTGCCAGCAGCCCCCCAGGGGAGACAGGGAAGAACACTGAAGCTTTCTTT
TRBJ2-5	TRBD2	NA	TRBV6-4	CASSESGGAQETQYF	TGTGCCAGCAGTGAAAGCGGGGGGGCCCAAGAGACCCAGTACTTC
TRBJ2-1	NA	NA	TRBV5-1	CASRGGGRLDNEQFF	TGCGCCAGCAGGGGTGGCGGCCGATTGGACAATGAGCAGTTCTTC
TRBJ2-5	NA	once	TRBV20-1	CSASRSGWGETQYF	TGCAGTGCTAGTCGGTCAGGGTGGGGAGAGACCCAGTACTTC
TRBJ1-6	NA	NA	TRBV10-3	CASNLGQTNSPLHF	TGTGCCAGTAACCTCGGACAGACGAATTCACCCCTCCACTTT
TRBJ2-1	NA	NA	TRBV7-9	CASSFLISSGVYFDEQFF	TGTGCCAGCAGCTTCCTAATTAGTTCAGGGGTGTATTTCGATGAGCAGTTCTTC
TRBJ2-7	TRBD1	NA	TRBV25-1	CASSLTGDLYEQYF	TGTGCCAGCAGCCTGACAGGGGATTTGTACGAGCAGTACTTC
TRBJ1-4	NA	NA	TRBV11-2	CASSLPGGEKLFF	TGTGCCAGCAGCCTTCCGGGGGGGGAAAAACTGTTTTTT
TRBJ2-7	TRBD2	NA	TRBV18	CASSFSGPSYEQYF	TGTGCCAGCTCATTTAGCGGGCCCTCCTACGAGCAGTACTTC
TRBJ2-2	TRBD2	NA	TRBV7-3	CASSPGRGLQNGELFF	TGTGCCAGCAGCCCAGGGAGGGGACTACAAAACGGGGAGCTGTTTTTT
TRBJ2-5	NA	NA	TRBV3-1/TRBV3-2	CASSQRSLEYF	TGTGCCAGCAGCCAGCGGTCCTTAGAGTACTTC
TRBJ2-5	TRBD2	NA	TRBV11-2	CASSLAGTSGQETQYF	TGTGCCAGCAGCTTAGCAGGGACTAGCGGACAAGAGACCCAGTACTTC
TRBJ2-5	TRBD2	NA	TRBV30	CAWSVLTSGGQYQETQYF	TGTGCCTGGAGTGTCCTAACTAGCGGGGGCCAGTACCAAGAGACCCAGTACTTC
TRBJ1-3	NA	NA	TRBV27	CASSLTSGNTIYF	TGTGCCAGCAGTTTAACTTCAGGAAACACCATATATTTT
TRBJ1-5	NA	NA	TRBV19	CATRRGGSNQPQHF	TGTGCCACGCGAAGGGGGGGGAGCAATCAGCCCCAGCATTTT
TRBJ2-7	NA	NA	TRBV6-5	CASSSREGYEQYF	TGTGCCAGCAGTTCCCGAGAAGGCTACGAGCAGTACTTC
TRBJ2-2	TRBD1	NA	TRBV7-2	CASSTRGQGALGAGELFF	TGTGCCAGCAGCACCCGTGGACAGGGGGCACTAGGGGCCGGGGAGCTGTTTTTT
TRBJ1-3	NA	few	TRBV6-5	CASSSGARNTIYF	TGTGCCAGTTCGTCGGGGGCACGAAACACCATATATTTT
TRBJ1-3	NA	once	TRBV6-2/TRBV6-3	CASSYRRSSGNTIYF	TGTGCCAGCAGTTACCGACGGAGCTCTGGAAACACCATATATTTT
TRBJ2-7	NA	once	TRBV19	CASSDSATKYEQYF	TGTGCCAGTAGTGACTCCGCCACTAAATACGAGCAGTACTTC
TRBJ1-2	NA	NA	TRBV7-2	CASSSDPRRGYTF	TGTGCCAGCAGCTCAGACCCTCGGCGGGGCTACACCTTC
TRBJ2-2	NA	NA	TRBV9	CASSVNTGELFF	TGTGCCAGCAGCGTGAACACCGGGGAGCTGTTTTTT
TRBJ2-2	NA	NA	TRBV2	CASSGLTGELFF	TGTGCCAGCAGTGGACTAACCGGGGAGCTGTTTTTT
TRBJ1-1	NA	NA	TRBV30	CAWSVQDRGKAEAFF	TGTGCCTGGAGTGTACAGGACAGAGGGAAGGCTGAAGCTTTCTTT